Listed below are T cell receptor beta chains from one sample, sequenced in a study of monozygotic twins with inflammatory bowel disease. From its re-call of the 5' RACE reads, TCRdb lists each CDR3 protein once, without DNA. The sample totals about 300,000 distinct CDR3 sequences; its top ten clones hold roughly 5.2%. The source material was blood. These receptors were collected from a human donor with ulcerative colitis or Crohn's disease, or a healthy co-twin of an affected twin (not recorded which). Each CDR3 is given with its conserved first and last residue.

V gene	J gene	CDR3 protein
TRBV7-2	TRBJ2-3	CASNPSSGPTDTQYF
TRBV2	TRBJ2-5	CASSVRQETQYF
TRBV18	TRBJ2-2	CASSPVNRELFF
TRBV28	TRBJ2-2	CASSRLAQNTGELFF
TRBV9	TRBJ2-3	CASNQAVVASDTQYF
TRBV7-9	TRBJ2-1	CASSSIPVNEQFF
TRBV5-1	TRBJ2-4	CASSFGRELAKNIQYF
TRBV29-1	TRBJ1-3	CSVEGRGVSGNTIYF
TRBV6-5	TRBJ2-5	CASSSPLRGTQYF
TRBV18	TRBJ1-5	CASSPRDGNQPQHF
TRBV4-3	TRBJ2-3	CASSQAPKHRGRTDTQYF
TRBV7-2	TRBJ2-1	CASSSNLNTYNEQFF
TRBV4-3	TRBJ2-7	CASSPSGRSTILYF
TRBV28	TRBJ2-1	CASSLVLAGRGNEQFF
TRBV7-3	TRBJ1-2	CASSSDGASGYGYTF
TRBV7-2	TRBJ1-2	CASSLRWESYGYTF
TRBV3-1	TRBJ2-1	CASRLTSGVYNEQFF
TRBV20-1	TRBJ1-5	CSAEKGNQPQHF
TRBV5-5	TRBJ2-5	CASSLAPWGEETQYF
TRBV28	TRBJ2-4	CASSLAMIAKNIQYF
TRBV7-9	TRBJ2-7	CASSLAGSRHAEQYF
TRBV7-2	TRBJ1-2	CASSQGQTLYGYTF
TRBV4-3	TRBJ2-1	CASSPELAGAYNEQFF
TRBV12-3/TRBV12-4	TRBJ1-2	CASSPSGGPTGYTF
TRBV6-1	TRBJ1-6	CASSLTRTGKGSPLHF
TRBV7-2	TRBJ1-6	CASSIGTGLTSPLHF
TRBV5-1	TRBJ2-7	CASSLVSGSFKYEQYF
TRBV20-1	TRBJ1-2	CSASNTGTPARYGYTF
TRBV6-5	TRBJ1-6	CASSYRPGQGMNSPLHF
TRBV20-1	TRBJ2-7	CSAPLPATPGYEQYF
TRBV20-1	TRBJ2-1	CSAKQPTGSYNEQFF
TRBV5-1	TRBJ2-1	CASSFPRGQGPYNEQFF
TRBV12-3/TRBV12-4	TRBJ2-1	CASSLEVINEQFF
TRBV6-2/TRBV6-3	TRBJ2-3	CASRWWASGKDTQYF
TRBV15	TRBJ1-3	CATSRQPGTGDVTIYF
TRBV12-3/TRBV12-4	TRBJ2-3	CASSSQDSGTDTQYF
TRBV12-3/TRBV12-4	TRBJ1-1	CASTPRGQGYHTEAFF
TRBV6-2/TRBV6-3	TRBJ1-5	CASSRRDRGIGSDQPQHF
TRBV5-1	TRBJ2-7	CASSFGQGAREQYF
TRBV3-1	TRBJ1-6	CASRRDRGSSYNSPLHF
TRBV4-2	TRBJ1-2	CASSQEQGEVGYTF
TRBV25-1	TRBJ2-7	CASRGTAARKQYF